There are a few counts of the clone carrying this TCR beta chain. The target antigen is unknown. Time point defined: pre-sensitization, week 0. Described treatment: therapeutic diphenylcyclopropenone sensitization with weekly scalp DPC. MiXCR was run by TCRdb on the RACE reads, yielding one entry per CDR3 protein. Of 300,000 to 400,000 distinct CDR3 sequences in the sample, 5.1% were seen once. Germline lookup yields CDR1 MNHNY and CDR2 SVGAGI (reference sequence). This CDR3 has 14 amino acids. With 2 bases removed from V and 4 bases from J, the gap between germline ends came to 11 bases. This sample is part of a study of human T cells and chemical hapten exposure. Study details: 2% DPC applied to an approximately 2 cm by approximately 2 cm arm area sensitized donors. Patients had diphenylcyclopropenone applied to the scalp weekly throughout the approximately 25-week study. Among samples, TCR yields varied mainly because of small differences in pooled library volume. Points from the study as a whole: The number of TCRs over 1 in 1000 frequency stayed unchanged after DPC.

This TCR came from a woman aged 45-65 years with alopecia areata. Some clones in this sample may be carry-over from other donors' samples. The source was whole blood, collected in connection with sensitization to the hapten diphenylcyclopropenone (DPC). The chain uses TRBV6-6 and TRBJ1-1, with D unclear. As DNA, the CDR3 is TGTGCCAGCAGTTACGACGTCTGGGGCACTGAAGCTTTCTTT. Translated, it gives CASSYDVWGTEAFF.